This paragraph reports one T cell receptor beta chain. These data come from a study of blood T cell repertoires in COVID-19. Study details: There were acute and convalescent COVID-19 samples, and they came from the United States, Italy and Spain. Nucleic acid was either cDNA or gDNA, and it came from T cells, B-cell-depleted T cells, or PBMCs.

Clones were sequenced by immunoSEQ multiplex PCR, and TCRdb holds only the in-frame ones, with some missing. The sample records 140,000 to 150,000 clones, over 80% being singletons. Which cohort a participant joined came from the clinical history participants gave. In Cohort 3, a recovered donor had either two negative PCRs, clearance, or symptom resolution. The sequenced sample consisted of PBMCs or T cells enriched from blood (not recorded which). The receptor's source is a woman aged 40 to 50 who had recovered from COVID-19.

The CDR3 reads CATKQGAGANVLTF. In DNA form, the CDR3 reads TGTGCCACAAAACAGGGCGCGGGGGCCAACGTCCTGACTTTC. This sequence joins TRBV19 and TRBJ2-6; D possibly corresponds to TRBD1 (6 bases). V lost 10 bases to trimming and J lost 4 bases, with 14 bases between them. This CDR3 comprises 14 residues. Germline CDR1 LNHDA, CDR2 SQIVND (reference sequence).